Each of the 2 T cell receptor beta chains below was sequenced from the same sample in a study of blood T cell repertoires in COVID-19. Sequenced by immunoSEQ multiplex PCR; TCRdb stores in-frame clones only, minus some. The sample holds 70,000 to 95,000 clones; almost 95% are singletons and the top ten take about 5.9%. The sequenced sample was peripheral blood. These receptors came from an older woman with active COVID-19.

The J gene is TRBJ1-1, the V gene TRBV7-2; 7 positions agree with TRBD1. The CDR3 runs 15 residues. Germline CDR1 is SGHTA and CDR2 is FQGNSA. Trimming cost V 5 bases and J 2 bases; bases outside gene matches: 8. CDR3 nucleotides: TGTGCCAGCAGCAGAGGGACAGCCGCCAACACTGAAGCTTTCTTT. Its translation: CASSRGTAANTEAFF. Complete variable domain (other parts from reference TRBV7-2 and TRBJ1-1): GAGVSQSPSNKVTEKGKDVELRCDPISGHTALYWYRQSLGQGLEFLIYFQGNSAPDKSGLPSDRFSAERTGGSVSTLTIQRTQQEDSAVYLCASSRGTAANTEAFFGQGTRLTVV.

V usage is TRBV11-3 and J usage is TRBJ2-5; D is possibly TRBD2 (6 bases). The CDR3 consists of 13 residues. Germline loops: CDR1 SGHNT, CDR2 YENEEA. V was clipped by 6 bases and J by 5 bases, with 13 bases between them. The CDR3 region is CASSSGTWETQYF. Here the CDR3 DNA reads TGTGCCAGCAGTAGCGGCACCTGGGAGACCCAGTACTTC.